The 10 T cell receptor beta chains given below trace back to one sample, sequenced in a study of T cell responses to AZD1222 COVID-19 vaccine. Sequencing was performed with immunoSEQ multiplex PCR; in TCRdb, only in-frame clones are kept and a portion is missing. This table holds under 150,000 clones, roughly 90% found once. Sequenced material: peripheral blood, taken 28 days after the second AZD1222 dose. These receptors were taken from an adult who received the AZD1222 COVID-19 vaccine.

J is TRBJ1-5 and V is TRBV5-8; TRBD1 agrees at 9 bases. The CDR3 totals 17 residues. The germline V gene has CDR1 SGHTS and CDR2 YDEGEE. The V and J ends lost 1 base and 3 bases, in that order; junction bases with no gene match: 8. CDR3 sequence: CASSLSGTGSNNQPQHF. In DNA form, the CDR3 reads TGTGCCAGCAGCTTGAGCGGGACAGGGTCGAACAATCAGCCCCAGCATTTT.

The rearrangement uses TRBV7-9 and TRBJ2-2; D is ambiguous. Trimming removed 4 bases at V and 7 bases at J, with 16 bases between. Germline V gene sequence: CDR1 SEHNR, CDR2 FQNEAQ (reference sequence). The CDR3 is 15 residues long. CDR3 protein: CASSSLGLRIGELFF. CDR3 sequence (DNA): TGTGCCAGCAGCTCCCTAGGGCTACGGATCGGGGAGCTGTTTTTT.

This clone was seen once. The chain is built from TRBV6-2 or TRBV6-3 and TRBJ1-5; D is possibly TRBD1 (5 bases). Looked up from germline, CDR1 is MNHEY and CDR2 is SVGEGT. Between the trimmed V and J ends, which lost 6 bases and 2 bases, there was a span of 11 bases. This CDR3 comprises 14 residues. In DNA form, the CDR3 reads TGTGCCAGCAGCCAGGGACGTGGCAATCAGCCCCAGCATTTT. Translation gives CASSQGRGNQPQHF.

The J gene is TRBJ2-7, the V gene TRBV29-1; 7 nucleotides line up with TRBD1. Germline V gives CDR1 SQVTM, CDR2 ANQGSEA. The CDR3 loop spans 17 amino acids. V trimming: 1 base; J trimming: 3 bases; junction bases outside the gene matches: 15. Here the CDR3 reads CSVEAPGDSHNGYEQYF. CDR3 bases: TGCAGCGTTGAAGCCCCCGGGGACAGTCACAACGGCTACGAGCAGTACTTC.

The genes are TRBV28 and TRBJ1-5, with unresolved D. Trimming pared 7 bases from V and 0 bases from J, leaving 13 bases between. Per germline, CDR1 MDHEN and CDR2 SYDVKM. The CDR3 runs 15 residues. CDR3: CASNPPPYSNQPQHF. The CDR3 coding sequence is TGTGCCAGCAACCCTCCCCCGTATAGCAATCAGCCCCAGCATTTT.

The chain couples TRBV18 to TRBJ2-1, with D perhaps matching TRBD1 (5 bases). The germline V gene has CDR1 KGHSH and CDR2 LQKENI. V was cut by 1 base and J by 6 bases, with 13 bases left in between. The CDR3 loop spans 15 amino acids. CDR3 sequence (DNA): TGTGCCAGCTCACCACGCACAGGAACGGGCAATGAGCAGTTCTTC. It translates to CASSPRTGTGNEQFF. Full variable domain (outside the CDR3, taken from reference TRBV18 and TRBJ2-1): NAGVMQNPRHLVRRRGQEARLRCSPMKGHSHVYWYRQLPEEGLKFMVYLQKENIIDESGMPKERFSAEFPKEGPSILRIQQVVRGDSAAYFCASSPRTGTGNEQFFGPGTRLTVL.

The J gene is TRBJ1-1, the V gene TRBV7-8; D is ambiguous. Germline CDR1 reads SGHVS; CDR2 reads FQNEAQ. This CDR3 has 13 amino acids. V lost 0 bases and J lost 4, with 6 bases in between. This chain's CDR3 is CASSLAVGTEAFF. The CDR3 DNA reads as TGTGCCAGCAGCTTAGCCGTGGGCACTGAAGCTTTCTTT.

This chain uses TRBV23-1 with TRBJ1-1; D is possibly TRBD1 (5 bases). TRBV23-1 is an open reading frame, and its role is uncertain. The CDR3 runs to 17 residues. V dropped 0 bases and J dropped 0 bases, with 14 bases sitting between them. CDR3 protein: CASSQSMGGAVNTEAFF. Written as DNA, the CDR3 is TGCGCCAGCAGTCAATCGATGGGCGGGGCGGTGAACACTGAAGCTTTCTTT.

This clone appeared a single time. The chain has TRBV9 and TRBJ1-6, with D maybe TRBD1 (5 bases). Trimming removed 0 bases at V and 1 base at J, with 5 bases between. The length of the CDR3 is 15 residues. Per germline, CDR1 SGDLS and CDR2 YYNGEE. CDR3 sequence reads: CASSVGGSYNSPLHF. CDR3 bases: TGTGCCAGCAGCGTAGGGGGGTCCTATAATTCACCCCTCCACTTT. The complete variable domain, with remaining parts taken from reference TRBV9 and TRBJ1-6, reads DSGVTQTPKHLITATGQRVTLRCSPRSGDLSVYWYQQSLDQGLQFLIQYYNGEERAKGNILERFSAQQFPDLHSELNLSSLELGDSALYFCASSVGGSYNSPLHFGNGTRLTVT.

The genes are TRBV24-1 and TRBJ2-3, with D maybe TRBD2 (5 bases). CDR3 length equals 13 residues. Trimming removed 3 bases from V and 9 bases from J, with 12 bases in between. The germline V gene has CDR1 KGHDR and CDR2 SFDVKD. CDR3 amino acids: CATSDHGGGTQYF. The CDR3 bases are TGTGCCACCAGTGATCACGGAGGAGGCACGCAGTATTTT.